This T cell receptor (beta chain) was obtained from a study of naive and memory T cell subsets. This clonotype appeared a few times. Four PCR rounds used nested alpha and beta constant region primers plus the SP2 primer. For blood and skin samples, reverse transcription used TCR alpha and beta constant primers. Each CDR3 protein is one row after TCRdb ran MiXCR on the 5' RACE reads. The sample carries 50,000 or so distinct CDR3 sequences, 7.2% recorded once. TCR cDNA received a 3' ligated oligonucleotide that carried a UMI. Cells were not sorted; total RNA input targeted 1 to 1000 ng. This sequence was found in a male donor in good health.

CDR3 sequence: CASSQERSGGGRVVTQYF. CDR3 sequence (DNA): TGTGCCAGCAGCCAAGAACGTTCAGGGGGGGGGCGAGTGGTGACGCAGTATTTT. The chain couples TRBV4-2 to TRBJ2-3, with D perhaps matching TRBD1 or TRBD2 (7 bases each). V lost 0 bases and J lost 9, with 25 bases in between. Per the germline V gene, CDR1 is LGHNA and CDR2 is YNFKEQ. The CDR3 sequence is 18 residues long.